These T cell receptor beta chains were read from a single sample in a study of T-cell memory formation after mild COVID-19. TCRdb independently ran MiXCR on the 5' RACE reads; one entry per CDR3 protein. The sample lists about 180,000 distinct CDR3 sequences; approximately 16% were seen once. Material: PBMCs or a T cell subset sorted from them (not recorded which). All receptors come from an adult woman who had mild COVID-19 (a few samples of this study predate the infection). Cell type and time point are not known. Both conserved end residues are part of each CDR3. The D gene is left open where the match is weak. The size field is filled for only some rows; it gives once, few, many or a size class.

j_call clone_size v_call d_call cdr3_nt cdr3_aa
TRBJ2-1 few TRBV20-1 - TGCAGTGCTAGCTCCCAGGGCGATGAGCAGTTCTTC CSASSQGDEQFF
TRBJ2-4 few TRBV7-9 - TGTGCCAGCAGCTTAGCAGCCCGGGCCGACATTCAGTACTTC CASSLAARADIQYF
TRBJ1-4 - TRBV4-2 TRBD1 TGTGCCAGCAGCCCTAGGGACAGGGGTACTAATGAAAAACTGTTTTTT CASSPRDRGTNEKLFF
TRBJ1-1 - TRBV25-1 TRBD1 TGTGCCAGCAGTGAAACGGGACAGGGGGCGGCAGCTTTCTTT CASSETGQGAAAFF
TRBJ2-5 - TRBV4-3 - TGCGCCAGCAGCCAAAACGGGGCCTGGAGGGAGACCCAGTACTTC CASSQNGAWRETQYF
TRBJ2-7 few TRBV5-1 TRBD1 TGCGCCAGCAGCCCCGGACAGGGATTAAGCTCCTACGAGCAGTACTTC CASSPGQGLSSYEQYF
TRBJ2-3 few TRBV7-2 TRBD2 TGTGCCAGCAGCTTTACCCTACTAGCGGGAGCAGATACGCAGTATTTT CASSFTLLAGADTQYF
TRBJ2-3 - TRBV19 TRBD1 TGTGCCAGTAGAGATGGGACAGCACTACTCACAGATACGCAGTATTTT CASRDGTALLTDTQYF
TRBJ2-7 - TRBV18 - TGTGCCAGCTCACCGACCCAAACAGGGTACGAGCAGTACTTC CASSPTQTGYEQYF
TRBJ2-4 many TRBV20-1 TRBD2 TGCAGTGCTAGAGTACTAGCGGGTCTCGGAGCCAAAAACATTCAGTACTTC CSARVLAGLGAKNIQYF
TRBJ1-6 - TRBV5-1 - TGCGCCAGCAGCTTGGCCCCAGGGCGCGAATCACCCCTCCACTTT CASSLAPGRESPLHF
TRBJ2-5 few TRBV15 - TGTGCCACCAGCAGTCTTCAAACGCGCCGGGGGACCCAGTACTTC CATSSLQTRRGTQYF
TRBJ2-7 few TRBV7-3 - TGTGCCAGCAGCTTAAAGGCAGGAAGCGAGCAGTACTTC CASSLKAGSEQYF
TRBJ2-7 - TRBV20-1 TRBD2 TGCAGTGCTAGCCCAACTAGCGGGGCTTCCGAGCAGTACTTC CSASPTSGASEQYF
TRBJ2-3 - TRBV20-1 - TGCAGTGCTAGTAAGAGCCCAGATACGCAGTATTTT CSASKSPDTQYF
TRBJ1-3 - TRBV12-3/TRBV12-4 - TGTGCCAGCAGTCCTACTCTCGGCCCCCCTGGAAACACCATATATTTT CASSPTLGPPGNTIYF
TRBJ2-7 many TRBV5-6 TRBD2 TGTGCCAGCAGCTTGCCCGGGGGGACCTACGAGCAGTACTTC CASSLPGGTYEQYF
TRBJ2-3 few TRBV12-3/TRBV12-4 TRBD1 TGTGCCAGCAGTTGGTTACAGGGGATCGACACAGATACGCAGTATTTT CASSWLQGIDTDTQYF
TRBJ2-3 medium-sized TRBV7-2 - TGTGCCAGCAGCCGCCCGATGGTCCCTAGCACAGATACGCAGTATTTT CASSRPMVPSTDTQYF
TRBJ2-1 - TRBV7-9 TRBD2 TGTGCCAGCAGCCCGCGGGGGGGGCCCAACAATGAGCAGTTCTTC CASSPRGGPNNEQFF
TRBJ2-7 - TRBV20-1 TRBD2 TGCAGTGCTAGGGCGACTAGCGGGAGCTCCTACGAGCAGTACTTC CSARATSGSSYEQYF
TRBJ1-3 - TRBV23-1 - TGCGCCAGCAGTCAATCTAGGTGGACCCTCGGAAACACCATATATTTT CASSQSRWTLGNTIYF
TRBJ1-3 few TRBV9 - TGTGCCAGCAGCGTAACGAGCGGCGGCACCATATATTTT CASSVTSGGTIYF
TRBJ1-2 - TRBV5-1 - TGCGCCAGCAGGGCAGGGAACTATGACTACACCTTC CASRAGNYDYTF
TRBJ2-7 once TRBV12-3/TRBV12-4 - TGTGCCAGCACCACCTCAGGGGGGACGAAGTACTTC CASTTSGGTKYF